This T cell receptor beta chain was recovered during a study of OX40 agonist ivuxolimab in advanced cancers. Clones were read by immunoSEQ multiplex PCR, and TCRdb kept only the in-frame ones, dropping some. The repertoire holds about 48,000 clones, with 79% as singletons. Per the germline V gene, CDR1 is SEHNR and CDR2 is FQNEAQ (reference sequence). The CDR3 runs 10 residues. Trimming took 1 base from V and 6 from J, leaving 0 bases between them. This sequence originates from an adult with an advanced solid tumor such as melanoma, head and neck, liver or kidney cancer. Sequences were derived from CD4+ or CD8+ T cells sorted from blood, sampled in a trial of the OX40 agonist ivuxolimab. The V call is TRBV7-9, the J call TRBJ1-2; no reliable D call. This CDR3 is CASSLDGYTF. As DNA, the CDR3 is TGTGCCAGCAGCTTAGATGGCTACACCTTC.